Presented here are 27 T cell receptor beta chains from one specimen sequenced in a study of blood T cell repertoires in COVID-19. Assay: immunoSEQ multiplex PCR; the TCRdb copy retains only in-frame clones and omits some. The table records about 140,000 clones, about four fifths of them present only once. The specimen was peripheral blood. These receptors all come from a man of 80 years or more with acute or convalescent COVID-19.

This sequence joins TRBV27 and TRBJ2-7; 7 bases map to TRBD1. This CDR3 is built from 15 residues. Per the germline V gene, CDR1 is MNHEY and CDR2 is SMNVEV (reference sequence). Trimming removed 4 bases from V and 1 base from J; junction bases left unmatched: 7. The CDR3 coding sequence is TGTGCCAGCAGTTCGGGGACAGCTGATTCCTACGAGCAGTACTTC. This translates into CASSSGTADSYEQYF.

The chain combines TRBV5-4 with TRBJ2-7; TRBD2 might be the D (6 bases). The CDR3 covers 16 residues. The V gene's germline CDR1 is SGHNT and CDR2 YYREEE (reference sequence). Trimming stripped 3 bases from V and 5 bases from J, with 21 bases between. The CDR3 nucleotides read TGTGCCAGCAGCTCGGAGCGGCGGAGGGCGTATAACGAGCAGTACTTC. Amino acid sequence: CASSSERRRAYNEQYF.

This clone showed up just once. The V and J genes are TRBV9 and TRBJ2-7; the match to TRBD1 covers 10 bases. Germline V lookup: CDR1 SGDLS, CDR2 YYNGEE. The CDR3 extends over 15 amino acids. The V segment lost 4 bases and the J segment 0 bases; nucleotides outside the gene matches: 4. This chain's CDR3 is CASSPGTGVSYEQYF. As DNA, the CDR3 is TGTGCCAGCAGCCCCGGGACAGGGGTCTCCTACGAGCAGTACTTC.

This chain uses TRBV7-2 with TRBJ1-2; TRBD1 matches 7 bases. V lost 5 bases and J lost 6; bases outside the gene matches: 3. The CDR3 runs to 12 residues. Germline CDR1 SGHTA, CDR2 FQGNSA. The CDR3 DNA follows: TGTGCCAGCAGCCGGGACAGTGATGGCTACACCTTC. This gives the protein CASSRDSDGYTF.

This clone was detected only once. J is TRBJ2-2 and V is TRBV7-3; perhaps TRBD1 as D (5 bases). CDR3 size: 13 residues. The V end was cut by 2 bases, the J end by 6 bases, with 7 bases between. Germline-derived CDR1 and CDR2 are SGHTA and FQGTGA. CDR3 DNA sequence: TGTGCCAGCAGCTTAGAAGGGGCCGGGGAGCTGTTTTTT. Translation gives CASSLEGAGELFF.

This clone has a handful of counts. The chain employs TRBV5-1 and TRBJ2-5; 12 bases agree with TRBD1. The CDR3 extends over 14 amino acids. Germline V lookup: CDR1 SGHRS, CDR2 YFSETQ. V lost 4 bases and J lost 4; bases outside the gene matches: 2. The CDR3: CASSQGQGAETQYF. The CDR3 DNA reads TGCGCCAGCAGCCAGGGACAGGGGGCAGAGACCCAGTACTTC. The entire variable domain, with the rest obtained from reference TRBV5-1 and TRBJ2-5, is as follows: KAGVTQTPRYLIKTRGQQVTLSCSPISGHRSVSWYQQTPGQGLQFLFEYFSETQRNKGNFPGRFSGRQFSNSRSEMNVSTLELGDSALYLCASSQGQGAETQYFGPGTRLLVL.

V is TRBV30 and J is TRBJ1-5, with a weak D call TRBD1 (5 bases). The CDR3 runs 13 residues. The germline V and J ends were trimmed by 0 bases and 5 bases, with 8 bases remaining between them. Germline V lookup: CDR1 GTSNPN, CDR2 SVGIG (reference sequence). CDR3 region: CAWSVAQDQPQHF. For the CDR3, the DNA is TGTGCCTGGAGTGTGGCACAGGATCAGCCCCAGCATTTT.

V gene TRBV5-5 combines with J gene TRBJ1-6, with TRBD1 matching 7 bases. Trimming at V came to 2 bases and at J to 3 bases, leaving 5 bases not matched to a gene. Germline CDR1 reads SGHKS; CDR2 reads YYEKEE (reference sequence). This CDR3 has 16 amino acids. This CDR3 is CASSFTGTVYNSPLHF. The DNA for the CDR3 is TGTGCCAGCAGCTTTACCGGGACAGTCTATAATTCACCCCTCCACTTT.

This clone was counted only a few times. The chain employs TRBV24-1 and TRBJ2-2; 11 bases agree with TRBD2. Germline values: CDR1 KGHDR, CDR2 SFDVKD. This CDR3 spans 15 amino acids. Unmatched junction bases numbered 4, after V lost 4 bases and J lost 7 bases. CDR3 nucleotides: TGTGCCACCAGTGACCCTAGCGGGGGGATCGGGGAGCTGTTTTTT. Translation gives CATSDPSGGIGELFF.

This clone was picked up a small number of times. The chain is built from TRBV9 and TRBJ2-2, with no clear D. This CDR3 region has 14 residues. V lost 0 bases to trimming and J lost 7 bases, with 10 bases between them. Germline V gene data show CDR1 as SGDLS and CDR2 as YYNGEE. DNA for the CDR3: TGTGCCAGCAGCGTAGAGCCCCTAGGCGGGGAGCTGTTTTTT. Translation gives CASSVEPLGGELFF.

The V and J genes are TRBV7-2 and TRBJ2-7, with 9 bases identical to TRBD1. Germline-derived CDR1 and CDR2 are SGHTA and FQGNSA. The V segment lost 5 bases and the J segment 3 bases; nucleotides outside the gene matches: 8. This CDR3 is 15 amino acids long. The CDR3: CASSTDRGAFYEQYF. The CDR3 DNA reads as TGTGCCAGCAGCACAGACAGGGGGGCCTTCTACGAGCAGTACTTC.

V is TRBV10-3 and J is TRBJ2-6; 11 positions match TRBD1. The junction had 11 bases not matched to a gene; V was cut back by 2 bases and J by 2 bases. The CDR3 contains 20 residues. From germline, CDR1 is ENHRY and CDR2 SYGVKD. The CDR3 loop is CAISEPDRGRRLTGANVLTF. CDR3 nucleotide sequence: TGTGCCATCAGTGAGCCGGACAGGGGGCGAAGGTTGACTGGGGCCAACGTCCTGACTTTC.

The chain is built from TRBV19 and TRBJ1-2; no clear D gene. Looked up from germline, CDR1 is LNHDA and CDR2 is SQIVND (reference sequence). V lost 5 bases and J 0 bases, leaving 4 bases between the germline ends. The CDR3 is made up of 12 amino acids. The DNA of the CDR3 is TGTGCCAGTAGTGGGCCTAACTATGGCTACACCTTC. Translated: CASSGPNYGYTF.

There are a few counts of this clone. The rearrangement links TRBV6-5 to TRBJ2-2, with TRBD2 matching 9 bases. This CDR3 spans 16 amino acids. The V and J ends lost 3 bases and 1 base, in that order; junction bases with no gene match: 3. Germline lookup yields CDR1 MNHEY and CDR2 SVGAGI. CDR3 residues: CASSYSGGLNTGELFF. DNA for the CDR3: TGTGCCAGCAGTTATAGCGGGGGTTTGAACACCGGGGAGCTGTTTTTT.

CDR3 sequence: CASSQDSAGDNYGYTF. The CDR3 region has the DNA TGCGCCAGCAGCCAAGACTCGGCAGGGGATAACTATGGCTACACCTTC. The V call is TRBV4-3, the J call TRBJ1-2, with a weak D call TRBD1 (6 bases). Germline V gene sequence: CDR1 LGHNA, CDR2 YSLEER. The length of the CDR3 is 16 residues. Between the trimmed V and J ends, which lost 0 bases and 1 base, there was a span of 12 bases.

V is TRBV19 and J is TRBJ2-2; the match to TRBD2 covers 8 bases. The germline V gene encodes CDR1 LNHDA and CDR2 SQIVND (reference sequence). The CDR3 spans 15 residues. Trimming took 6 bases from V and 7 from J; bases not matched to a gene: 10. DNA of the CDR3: TGTGCCAGTAGACCTCGGGGGGGTGTCGTCGGGGAGCTGTTTTTT. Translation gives CASRPRGGVVGELFF.

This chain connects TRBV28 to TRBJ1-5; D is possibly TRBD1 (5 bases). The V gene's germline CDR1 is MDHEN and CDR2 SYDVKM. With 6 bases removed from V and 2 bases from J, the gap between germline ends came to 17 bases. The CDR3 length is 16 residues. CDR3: CASRTPAGGGNQPQHF. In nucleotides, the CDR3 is TGTGCCAGCAGGACCCCCGCCGGGGGTGGCAATCAGCCCCAGCATTTT.

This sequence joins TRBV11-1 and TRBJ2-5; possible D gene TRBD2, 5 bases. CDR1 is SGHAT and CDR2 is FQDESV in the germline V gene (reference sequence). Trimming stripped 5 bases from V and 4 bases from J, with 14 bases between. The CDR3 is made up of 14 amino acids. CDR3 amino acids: CASSPNLRGETQYF. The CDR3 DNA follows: TGTGCCAGCAGCCCCAATCTACGGGGAGAGACCCAGTACTTC.

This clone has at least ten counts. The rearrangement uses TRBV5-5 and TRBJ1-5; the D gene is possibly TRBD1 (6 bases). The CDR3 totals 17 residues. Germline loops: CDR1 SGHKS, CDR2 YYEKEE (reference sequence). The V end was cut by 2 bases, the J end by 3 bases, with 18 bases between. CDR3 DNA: TGTGCCAGCAGCTTCAGCCCCCCGGGACACTACAATCAGCCCCAGCATTTT. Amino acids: CASSFSPPGHYNQPQHF.

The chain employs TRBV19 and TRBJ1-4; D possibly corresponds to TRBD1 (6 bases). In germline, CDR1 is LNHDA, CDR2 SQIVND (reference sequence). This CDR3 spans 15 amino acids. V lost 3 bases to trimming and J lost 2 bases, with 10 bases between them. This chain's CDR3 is CASSMAGATNEKLFF. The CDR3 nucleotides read TGTGCCAGTAGTATGGCAGGGGCCACTAATGAAAAACTGTTTTTT.

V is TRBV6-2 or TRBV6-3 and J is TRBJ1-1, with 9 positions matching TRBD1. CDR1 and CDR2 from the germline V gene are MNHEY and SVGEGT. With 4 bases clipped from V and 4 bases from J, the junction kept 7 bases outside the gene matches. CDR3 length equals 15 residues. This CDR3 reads CASSSPGQGFTEAFF. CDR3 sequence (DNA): TGTGCCAGCAGTTCCCCGGGACAGGGCTTCACTGAAGCTTTCTTT.

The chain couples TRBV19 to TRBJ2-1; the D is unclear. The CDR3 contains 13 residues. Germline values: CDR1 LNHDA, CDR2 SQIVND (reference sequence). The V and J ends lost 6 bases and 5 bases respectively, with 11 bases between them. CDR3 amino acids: CASREPGDNEQFF. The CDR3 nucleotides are TGTGCCAGTAGGGAGCCGGGTGACAATGAGCAGTTCTTC.

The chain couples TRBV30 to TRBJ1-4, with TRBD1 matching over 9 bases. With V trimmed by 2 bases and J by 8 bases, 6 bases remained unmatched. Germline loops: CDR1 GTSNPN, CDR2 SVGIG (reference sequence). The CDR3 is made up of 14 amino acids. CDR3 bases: TGTGCCTGGAGTACCGGGACAGGGCGGGAAAAACTGTTTTTT. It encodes CAWSTGTGREKLFF.

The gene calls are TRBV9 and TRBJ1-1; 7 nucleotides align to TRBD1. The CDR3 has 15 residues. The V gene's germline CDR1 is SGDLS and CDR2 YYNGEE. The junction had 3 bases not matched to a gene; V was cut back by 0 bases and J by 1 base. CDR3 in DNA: TGTGCCAGCAGCGTAGTAAGACAGGGGAACACTGAAGCTTTCTTT. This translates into CASSVVRQGNTEAFF.

The CDR3: CATRQPTNEKLFF. Here the CDR3 DNA reads TGTGCCACCAGACAGCCAACTAATGAAAAACTGTTTTTT. The chain recombines TRBV19 with TRBJ1-4; maybe TRBD1 (5 bases). The germline V gene encodes CDR1 LNHDA and CDR2 SQIVND (reference sequence). This CDR3 contains 13 residues. V was cut by 10 bases and J by 0 bases, with 9 bases left in between.

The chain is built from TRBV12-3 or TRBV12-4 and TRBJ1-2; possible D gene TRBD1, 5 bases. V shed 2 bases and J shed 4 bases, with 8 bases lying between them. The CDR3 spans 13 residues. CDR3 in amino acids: CASSLIGAYGYTF. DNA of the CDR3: TGTGCCAGCAGTTTAATTGGGGCCTATGGCTACACCTTC.

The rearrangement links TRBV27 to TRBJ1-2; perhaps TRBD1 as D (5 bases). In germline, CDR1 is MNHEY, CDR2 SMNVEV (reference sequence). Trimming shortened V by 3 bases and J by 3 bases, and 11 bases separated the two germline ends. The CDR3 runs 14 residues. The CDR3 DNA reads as TGTGCCAGCAGTTTTCGGGGGGGACACTATGGCTACACCTTC. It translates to CASSFRGGHYGYTF.